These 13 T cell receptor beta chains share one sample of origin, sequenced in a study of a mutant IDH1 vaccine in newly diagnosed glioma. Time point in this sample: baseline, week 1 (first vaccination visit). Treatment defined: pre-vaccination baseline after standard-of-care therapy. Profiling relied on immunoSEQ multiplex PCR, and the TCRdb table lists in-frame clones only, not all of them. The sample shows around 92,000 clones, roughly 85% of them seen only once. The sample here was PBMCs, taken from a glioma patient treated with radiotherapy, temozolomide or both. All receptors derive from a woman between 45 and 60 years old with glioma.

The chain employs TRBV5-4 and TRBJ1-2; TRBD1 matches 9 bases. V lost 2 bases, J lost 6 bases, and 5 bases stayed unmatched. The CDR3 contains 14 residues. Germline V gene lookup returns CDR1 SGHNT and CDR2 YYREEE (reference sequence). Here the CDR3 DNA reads TGTGCCAGCAGCTTCAGGACAGGGGATCATGGCTACACCTTC. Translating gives CASSFRTGDHGYTF. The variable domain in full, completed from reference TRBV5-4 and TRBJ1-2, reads ETGVTQSPTHLIKTRGQQVTLRCSSQSGHNTVSWYQQALGQGPQFIFQYYREEENGRGNFPPRFSGLQFPNYSSELNVNALELDDSALYLCASSFRTGDHGYTFGSGTRLTVV.

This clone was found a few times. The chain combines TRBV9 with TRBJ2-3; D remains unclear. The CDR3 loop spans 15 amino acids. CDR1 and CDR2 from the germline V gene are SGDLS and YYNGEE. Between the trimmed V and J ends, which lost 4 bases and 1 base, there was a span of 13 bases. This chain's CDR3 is CASSPNPGRTDTQYF. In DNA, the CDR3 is TGTGCCAGCAGCCCCAACCCGGGTCGCACAGATACGCAGTATTTT.

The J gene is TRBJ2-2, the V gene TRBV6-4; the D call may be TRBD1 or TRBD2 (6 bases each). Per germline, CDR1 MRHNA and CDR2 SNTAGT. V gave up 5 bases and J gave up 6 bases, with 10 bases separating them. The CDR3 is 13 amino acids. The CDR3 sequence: CASSTGGPGELFF. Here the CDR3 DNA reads TGTGCCAGCAGTACCGGGGGCCCCGGGGAGCTGTTTTTT.

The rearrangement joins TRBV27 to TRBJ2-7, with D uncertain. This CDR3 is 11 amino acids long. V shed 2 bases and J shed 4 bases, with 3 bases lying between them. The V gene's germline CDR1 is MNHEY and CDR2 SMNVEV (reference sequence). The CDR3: CASSLGYEQYF. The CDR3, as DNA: TGTGCCAGCAGTTTAGGGTACGAGCAGTACTTC.

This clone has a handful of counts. CDR3: CASSPDSPMNTEAFF. CDR3 DNA: TGTGCCAGCAGCCCGGACAGCCCCATGAACACTGAAGCTTTCTTT. The V and J genes are TRBV2 and TRBJ1-1, with a tentative D call TRBD1 (6 bases). The germline V and J ends were trimmed by 6 bases and 0 bases, with 14 bases remaining between them. Per germline, CDR1 SNHLY and CDR2 FYNNEI. The CDR3 runs 15 residues. Complete variable domain (other parts from reference TRBV2 and TRBJ1-1): EPEVTQTPSHQVTQMGQEVILRCVPISNHLYFYWYRQILGQKVEFLVSFYNNEISEKSEIFDDQFSVERPDGSNFTLKIRSTKLEDSAMYFCASSPDSPMNTEAFFGQGTRLTVV.

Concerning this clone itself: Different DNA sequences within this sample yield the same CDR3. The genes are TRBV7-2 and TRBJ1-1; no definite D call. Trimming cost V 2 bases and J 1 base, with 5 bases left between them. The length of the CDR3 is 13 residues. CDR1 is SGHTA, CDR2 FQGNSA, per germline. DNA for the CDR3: TGTGCCAGCAGCTTACTGAGGAACACTGAAGCTTTCTTT. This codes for CASSLLRNTEAFF.

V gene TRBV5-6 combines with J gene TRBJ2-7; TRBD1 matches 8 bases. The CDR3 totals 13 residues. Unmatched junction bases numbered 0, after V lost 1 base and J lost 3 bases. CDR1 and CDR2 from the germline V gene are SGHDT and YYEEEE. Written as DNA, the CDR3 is TGTGCCAGCAGCTTGACAGGGGGCTACGAGCAGTACTTC. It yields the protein CASSLTGGYEQYF.

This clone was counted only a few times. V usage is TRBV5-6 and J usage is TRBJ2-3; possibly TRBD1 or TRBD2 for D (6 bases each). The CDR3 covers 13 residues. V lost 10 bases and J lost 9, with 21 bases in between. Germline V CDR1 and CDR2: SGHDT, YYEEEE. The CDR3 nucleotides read TGTGCCTCTCAGCTTGGGGGGCCCACAACGCAGTATTTT. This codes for CASQLGGPTTQYF.

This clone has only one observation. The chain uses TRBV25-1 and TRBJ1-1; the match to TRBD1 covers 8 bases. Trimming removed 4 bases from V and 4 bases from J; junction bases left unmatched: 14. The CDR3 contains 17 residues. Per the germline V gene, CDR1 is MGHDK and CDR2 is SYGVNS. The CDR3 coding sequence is TGTGCCAGCAGTGCTGGGACAGGCTCCATCTGGGGCACTGAAGCTTTCTTT. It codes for CASSAGTGSIWGTEAFF.

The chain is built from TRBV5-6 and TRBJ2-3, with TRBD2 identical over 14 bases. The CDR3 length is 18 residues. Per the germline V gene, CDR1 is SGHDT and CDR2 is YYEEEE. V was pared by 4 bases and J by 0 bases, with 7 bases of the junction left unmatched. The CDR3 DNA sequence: TGTGCCAGCAGCCCGGGACTAGCGGGGGCACCGAGCACAGATACGCAGTATTTT. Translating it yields CASSPGLAGAPSTDTQYF.

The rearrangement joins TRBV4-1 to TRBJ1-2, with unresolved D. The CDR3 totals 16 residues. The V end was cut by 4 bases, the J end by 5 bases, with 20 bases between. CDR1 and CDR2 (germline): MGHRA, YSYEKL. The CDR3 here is CASSPTSPGKPYGYTF. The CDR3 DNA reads TGCGCCAGCAGCCCCACATCGCCGGGAAAACCATATGGCTACACCTTC.

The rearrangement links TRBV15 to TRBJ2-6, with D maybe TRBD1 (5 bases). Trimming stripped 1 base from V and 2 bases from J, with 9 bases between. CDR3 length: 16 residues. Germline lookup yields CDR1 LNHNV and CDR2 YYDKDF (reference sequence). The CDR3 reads CATSRGQSAGANVLTF. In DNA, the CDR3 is TGTGCCACCAGCAGAGGACAGTCCGCTGGGGCCAACGTCCTGACTTTC.

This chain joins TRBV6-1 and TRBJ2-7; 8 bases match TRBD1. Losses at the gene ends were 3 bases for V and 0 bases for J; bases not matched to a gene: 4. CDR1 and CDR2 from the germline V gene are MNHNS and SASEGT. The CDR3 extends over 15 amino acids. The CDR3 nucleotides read TGTGCCAGCAGTGAGGGGACAGGTAGCTCCTACGAGCAGTACTTC. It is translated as CASSEGTGSSYEQYF.